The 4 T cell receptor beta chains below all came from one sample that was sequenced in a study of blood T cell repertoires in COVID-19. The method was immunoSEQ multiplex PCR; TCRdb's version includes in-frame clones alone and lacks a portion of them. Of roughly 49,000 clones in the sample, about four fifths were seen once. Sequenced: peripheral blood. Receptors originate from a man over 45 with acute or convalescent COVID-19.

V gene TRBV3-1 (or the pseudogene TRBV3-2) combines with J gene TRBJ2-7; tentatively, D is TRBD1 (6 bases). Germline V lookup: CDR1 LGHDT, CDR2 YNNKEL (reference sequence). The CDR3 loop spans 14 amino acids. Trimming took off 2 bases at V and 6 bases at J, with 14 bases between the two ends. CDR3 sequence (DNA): TGTGCCAGCAGCCAACATCCTTCACAGGGCGAGCAGTACTTC. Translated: CASSQHPSQGEQYF.

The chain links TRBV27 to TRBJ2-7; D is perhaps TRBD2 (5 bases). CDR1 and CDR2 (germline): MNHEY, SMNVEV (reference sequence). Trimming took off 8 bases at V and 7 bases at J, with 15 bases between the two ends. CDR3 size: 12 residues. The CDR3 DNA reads TGTGCCAGCGGGGAGCCCCTAAGGGAGCAGTACTTC. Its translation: CASGEPLREQYF.

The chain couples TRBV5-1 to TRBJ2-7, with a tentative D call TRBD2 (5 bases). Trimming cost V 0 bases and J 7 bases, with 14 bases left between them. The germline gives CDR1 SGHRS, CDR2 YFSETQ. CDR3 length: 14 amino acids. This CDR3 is CASSLVSQREEQYF. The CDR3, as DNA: TGCGCCAGCAGCTTGGTGAGTCAACGGGAAGAGCAGTACTTC.

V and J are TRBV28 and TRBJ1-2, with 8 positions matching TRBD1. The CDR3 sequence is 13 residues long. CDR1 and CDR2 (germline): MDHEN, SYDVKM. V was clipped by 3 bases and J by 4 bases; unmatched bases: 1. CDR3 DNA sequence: TGTGCCAGCAGTTTCGGACAGGGCTATGGCTACACCTTC. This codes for CASSFGQGYGYTF.